The clone carrying this T cell receptor (beta chain) was seen a handful of times. Its target is unknown. The data originate from a study of cytomegalovirus exposure and HLA in healthy donors. Study in general: Caucasian-associated ancestry cluster membership applied to approximately 81% of approximately 420 genotyped donors. Points from the study as a whole: Cytomegalovirus-associated TCR beta chains were listed, numbering over 150. Published work reported that the classifier diagnosed cytomegalovirus status with high specificity and sensitivity. Follow-up analysis found HLA locus-dependent TCR association rates, highest for DRB1 and lowest for HLA-C.

This CDR3 is 15 amino acids long. The germline V gene has CDR1 SEHNR and CDR2 FQNEAQ (reference sequence). Trimming cost V 1 base and J 5 bases, with 14 bases left between them. PCR amplification relied on 60 Vbeta primers (plus 13 Jbeta primers). Data came from immunoSEQ multiplex PCR; TCRdb stores just in-frame clones and leaves some out. The sample consists of roughly 77,000 clones, 10% of them appearing once. This receptor was taken from a man aged 60 to 75 in good health and CMV-seropositive. The V call is TRBV7-9, the J call TRBJ2-5; D might be TRBD2 (7 bases). The sequencing input was PBMCs. The CDR3: CASSLDGGAWETQYF. The CDR3 DNA sequence: TGTGCCAGCAGCTTAGATGGGGGGGCCTGGGAGACCCAGTACTTC.